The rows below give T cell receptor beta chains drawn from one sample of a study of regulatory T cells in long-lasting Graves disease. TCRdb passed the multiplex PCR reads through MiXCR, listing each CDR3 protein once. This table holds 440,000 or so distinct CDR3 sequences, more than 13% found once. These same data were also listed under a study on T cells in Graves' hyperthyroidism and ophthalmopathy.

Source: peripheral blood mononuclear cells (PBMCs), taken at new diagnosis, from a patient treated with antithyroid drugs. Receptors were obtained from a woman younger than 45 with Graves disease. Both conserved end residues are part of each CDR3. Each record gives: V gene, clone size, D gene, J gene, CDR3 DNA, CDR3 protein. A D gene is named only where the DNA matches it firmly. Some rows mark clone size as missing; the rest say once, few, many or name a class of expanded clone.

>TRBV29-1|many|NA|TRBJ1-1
TGCAGCGTATCGGGACGGATGAACACTGAAGCTTTCTTT
CSVSGRMNTEAFF
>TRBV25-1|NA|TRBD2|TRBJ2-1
TGTGCCAGCATGACTAGCGGGAGGGTTAATGAGCAGTTCTTC
CASMTSGRVNEQFF
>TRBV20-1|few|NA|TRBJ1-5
TGCAGTGCTAGAGGGGGACGGGCGAGAGAGCCCCAGCATTTT
CSARGGRAREPQHF
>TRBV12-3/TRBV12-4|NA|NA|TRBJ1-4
TGTGCCAGCGGCGATAACGGGAATGAAAAACTGTTTTTT
CASGDNGNEKLFF
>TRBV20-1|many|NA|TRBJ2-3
TGCAGTGCTAGAGAGGGGGGAGCGGTAGATACGCAGTATTTT
CSAREGGAVDTQYF
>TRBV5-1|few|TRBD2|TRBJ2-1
TGCGCCAGCGGGGGAAGCGGGAGTCGCAGCGAGCAGTTCTTC
CASGGSGSRSEQFF
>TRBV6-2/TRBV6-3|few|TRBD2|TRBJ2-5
TGTGCCAGCAGTGAAGCGAGGGAGGGAGAAGAGACCCAGTACTTC
CASSEAREGEETQYF
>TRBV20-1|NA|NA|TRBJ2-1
TGCAGTGCTTCCGCGGACGACGGGTCCTACAATGAGCAGTTCTTC
CSASADDGSYNEQFF
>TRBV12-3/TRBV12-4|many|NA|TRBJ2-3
TGTGCCAGCAGTTTAGACGGGGGTACGCAGTATTTT
CASSLDGGTQYF
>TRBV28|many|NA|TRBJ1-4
TGTGCCAGCAGTCCGCAACAGGGTTTCGAGAAACTGTTTTTT
CASSPQQGFEKLFF
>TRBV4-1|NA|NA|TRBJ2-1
TGCGCCAGCAGCCAAGACCACCGGGAGTTATTGAGTGAGCAGTTCTTC
CASSQDHRELLSEQFF
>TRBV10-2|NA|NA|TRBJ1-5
TGCGCCAGCAACGGGGGGGGGGCGCATCAGCCCCAACATTTT
CASNGGGAHQPQHF
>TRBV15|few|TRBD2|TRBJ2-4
TGTGCCACCAGCAGAGATCGGGGGGTGGGGGGCAAAAACATTCAGTACTTC
CATSRDRGVGGKNIQYF
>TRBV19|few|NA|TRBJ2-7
TGTGCCAGTAGTATTCGGTCGGACACAACCTACGAGCAGTACTTC
CASSIRSDTTYEQYF
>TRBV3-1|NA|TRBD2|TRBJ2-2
TGTGCCAGCAGCCAAAAAGCGGGAGGCGGGGAGCTGTTTTTT
CASSQKAGGGELFF
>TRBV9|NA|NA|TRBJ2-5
TGTGCCAGCAGCGTAGGTTCGGGGAAGCAAGAGACCAAGTACTTC
CASSVGSGKQETKYF
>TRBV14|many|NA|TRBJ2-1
TGTGCCAGCAGCCAACCGCCGGGGAATGAGCAGTTCTTC
CASSQPPGNEQFF
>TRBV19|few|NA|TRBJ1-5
TGTGCCAGTAGTATTTCGGGCACGGATCAGCCCCAGCATTTT
CASSISGTDQPQHF
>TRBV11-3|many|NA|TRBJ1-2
TGTGCCAGCAGCTCCAAACAGGGCTATGGCTACACCTTC
CASSSKQGYGYTF
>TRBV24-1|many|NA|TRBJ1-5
TGTGCCACCAGTGACAGGGGAGATCAGCCCCAGCATTTT
CATSDRGDQPQHF
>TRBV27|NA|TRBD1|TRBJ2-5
TGTGCCAGCAGTTTCGGACAGGGCCCCTTAGGAGAGACCCAGTACTTC
CASSFGQGPLGETQYF
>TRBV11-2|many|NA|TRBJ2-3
TGTGCCAGCAGCCCACCGGCGGCGACAGATACGCAGTATTTT
CASSPPAATDTQYF
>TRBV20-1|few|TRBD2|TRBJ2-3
TGCAGGGGGGCTACGGCTAGCGGGAACTCAGATACGCAGTATTTT
CRGATASGNSDTQYF
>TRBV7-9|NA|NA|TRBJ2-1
TGTGCCAGCAGCTTAGTGCGGGGTTGGAATGAGCAGTTCTTC
CASSLVRGWNEQFF